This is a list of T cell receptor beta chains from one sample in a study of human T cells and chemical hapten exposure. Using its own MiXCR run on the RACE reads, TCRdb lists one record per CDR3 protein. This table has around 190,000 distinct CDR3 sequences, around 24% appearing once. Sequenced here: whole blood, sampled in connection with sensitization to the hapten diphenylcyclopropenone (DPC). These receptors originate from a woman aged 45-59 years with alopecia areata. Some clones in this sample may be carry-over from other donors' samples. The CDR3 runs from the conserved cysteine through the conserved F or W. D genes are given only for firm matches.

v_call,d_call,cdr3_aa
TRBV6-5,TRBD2,CASSSLPGLAGYNEQFF
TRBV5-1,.,CASSFSGRPIETQYF
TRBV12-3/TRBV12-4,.,CASRLDTDTQYF
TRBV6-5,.,CASSHTTLVSYEQYF
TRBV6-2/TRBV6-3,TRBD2,CASSQPGLAGVEGEQFF
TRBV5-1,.,CASSPDQKAGSSYEQYF
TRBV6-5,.,CASSYSRVSDGEAFF
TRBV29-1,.,CSVESRAGFMDEQFF
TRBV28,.,CASTRDTVSGANVLTF
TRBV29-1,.,CSVESGPTDTQYF
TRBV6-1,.,CASSPLWISYEQYF
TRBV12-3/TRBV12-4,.,CASLPRLIRSYNEQFF
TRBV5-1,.,CASSAGTTNTEAFF
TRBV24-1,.,CATSDLPGVFTEAFF
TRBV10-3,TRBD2,CAISEVGRGRGADTQYF
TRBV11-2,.,CASSLVGEGTDTQYF
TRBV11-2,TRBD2,CASSTRLAGDYEQYF
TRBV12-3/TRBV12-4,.,CASSFGRGSEKLFF
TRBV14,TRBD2,CASSPGIAGIEEQFF
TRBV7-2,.,CASSLGIGGGWGTDTQYF
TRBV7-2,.,CASSLIVGDTGELFF
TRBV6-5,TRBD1,CASSRGTVNEKLFF
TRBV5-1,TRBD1,CASSRLPRIQGATGELFF
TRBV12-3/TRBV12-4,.,CASSPRTDFMNTEAFF